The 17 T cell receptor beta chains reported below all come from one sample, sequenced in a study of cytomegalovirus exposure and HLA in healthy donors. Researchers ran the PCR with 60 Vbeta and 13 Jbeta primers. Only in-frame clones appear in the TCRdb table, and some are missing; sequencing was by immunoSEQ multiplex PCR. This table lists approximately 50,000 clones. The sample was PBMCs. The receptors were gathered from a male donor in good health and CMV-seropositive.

The CDR3 is CASSLQGGQETQYF. The CDR3 coding sequence is TGTGCCAGCAGCTTACAGGGGGGTCAAGAGACCCAGTACTTC. The gene calls are TRBV9 and TRBJ2-5; TRBD1 agrees at 8 bases. From germline, CDR1 is SGDLS and CDR2 YYNGEE. The CDR3 loop spans 14 amino acids. V lost 4 bases and J lost 2; bases outside the gene matches: 4.

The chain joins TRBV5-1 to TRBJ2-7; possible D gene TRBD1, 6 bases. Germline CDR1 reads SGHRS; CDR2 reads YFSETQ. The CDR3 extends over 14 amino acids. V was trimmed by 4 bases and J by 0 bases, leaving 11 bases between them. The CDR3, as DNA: TGCGCCAGCAGCCTACAGGGTTTCTCCTACGAGCAGTACTTC. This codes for CASSLQGFSYEQYF.

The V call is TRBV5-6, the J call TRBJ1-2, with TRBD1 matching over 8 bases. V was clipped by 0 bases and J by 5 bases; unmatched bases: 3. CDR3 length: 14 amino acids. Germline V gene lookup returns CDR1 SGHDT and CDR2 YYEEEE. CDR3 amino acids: CASSLGWTGYGYTF. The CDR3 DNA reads TGTGCCAGCAGCTTGGGGTGGACAGGGTATGGCTACACCTTC.

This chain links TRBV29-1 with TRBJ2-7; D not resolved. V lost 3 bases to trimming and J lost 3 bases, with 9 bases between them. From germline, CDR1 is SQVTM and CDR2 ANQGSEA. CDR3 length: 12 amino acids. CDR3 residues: CSVEGKGYEQYF. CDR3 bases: TGCAGCGTTGAGGGCAAAGGCTACGAGCAGTACTTC.

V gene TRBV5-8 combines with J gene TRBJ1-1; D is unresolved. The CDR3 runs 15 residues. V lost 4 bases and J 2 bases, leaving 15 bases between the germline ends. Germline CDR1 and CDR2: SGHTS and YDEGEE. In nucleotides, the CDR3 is TGTGCCAGCAGCACCCCCCCCAATACAAACACTGAAGCTTTCTTT. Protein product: CASSTPPNTNTEAFF.

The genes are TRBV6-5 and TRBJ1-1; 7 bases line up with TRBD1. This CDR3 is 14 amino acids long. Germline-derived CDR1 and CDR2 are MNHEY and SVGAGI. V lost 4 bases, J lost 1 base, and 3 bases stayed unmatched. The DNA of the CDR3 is TGTGCCAGCAGTTTGACAGGGTGGAACACTGAAGCTTTCTTT. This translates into CASSLTGWNTEAFF.

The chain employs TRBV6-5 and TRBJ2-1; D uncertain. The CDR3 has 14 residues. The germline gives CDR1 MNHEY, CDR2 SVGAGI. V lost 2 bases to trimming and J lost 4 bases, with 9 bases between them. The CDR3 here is CASSYGVLYNEQFF. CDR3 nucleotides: TGTGCCAGCAGTTACGGAGTCTTATACAATGAGCAGTTCTTC.

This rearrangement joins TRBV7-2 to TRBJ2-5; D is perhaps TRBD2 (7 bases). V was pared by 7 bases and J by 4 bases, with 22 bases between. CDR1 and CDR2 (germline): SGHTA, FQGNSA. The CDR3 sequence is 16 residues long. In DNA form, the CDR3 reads TGTGCCAGCAACCCTCTGGGGGGGGGCGGCCTAGAGACCCAGTACTTC. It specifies CASNPLGGGGLETQYF.

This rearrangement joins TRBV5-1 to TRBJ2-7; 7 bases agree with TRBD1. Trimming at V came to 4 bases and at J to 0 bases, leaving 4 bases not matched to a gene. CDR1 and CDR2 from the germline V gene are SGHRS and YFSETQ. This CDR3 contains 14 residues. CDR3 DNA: TGCGCCAGCAGCCAGACAGGGTTCTCCTACGAGCAGTACTTC. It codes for CASSQTGFSYEQYF.

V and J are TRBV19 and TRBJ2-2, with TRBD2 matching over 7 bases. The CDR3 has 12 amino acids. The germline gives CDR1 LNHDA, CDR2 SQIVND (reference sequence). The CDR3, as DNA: TGTGCTCTAGCGGTGGGAACCGGGGAGCTGTTTTTT. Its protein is CALAVGTGELFF. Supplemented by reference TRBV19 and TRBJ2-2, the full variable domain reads DGGITQSPKYLFRKEGQNVTLSCEQNLNHDAMYWYRQDPGQGLRLIYYSQIVNDFQKGDIAEGYSVSREKKESFPLTVTSAQKNPTAFYLCALAVGTGELFFGEGSRLTVL.

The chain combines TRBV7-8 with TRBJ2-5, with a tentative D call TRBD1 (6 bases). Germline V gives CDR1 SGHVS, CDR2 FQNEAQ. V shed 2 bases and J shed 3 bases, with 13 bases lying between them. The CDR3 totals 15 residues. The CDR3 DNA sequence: TGTGCCAGCAGCTTAACCCGGGACACCAAAGAGACCCAGTACTTC. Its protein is CASSLTRDTKETQYF.

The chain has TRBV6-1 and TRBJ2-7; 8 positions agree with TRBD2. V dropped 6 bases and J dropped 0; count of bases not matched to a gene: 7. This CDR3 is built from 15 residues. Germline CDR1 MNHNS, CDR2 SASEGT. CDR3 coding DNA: TGTGCCAGCAGCGGAGCGGGGGCGTTCTCCTACGAGCAGTACTTC. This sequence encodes CASSGAGAFSYEQYF.

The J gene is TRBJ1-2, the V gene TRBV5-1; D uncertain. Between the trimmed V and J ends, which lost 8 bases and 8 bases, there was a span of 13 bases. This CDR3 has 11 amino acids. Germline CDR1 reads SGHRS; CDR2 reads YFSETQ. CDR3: CASGEELGYTF. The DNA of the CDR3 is TGCGCCAGTGGAGAGGAGTTAGGCTACACCTTC.

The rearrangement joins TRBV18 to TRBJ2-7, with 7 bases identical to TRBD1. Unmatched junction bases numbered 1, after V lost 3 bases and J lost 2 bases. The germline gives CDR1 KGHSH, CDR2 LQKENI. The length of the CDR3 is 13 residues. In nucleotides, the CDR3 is TGTGCCAGCTCACCGACAGGGCCCTACGAGCAGTACTTC. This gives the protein CASSPTGPYEQYF.

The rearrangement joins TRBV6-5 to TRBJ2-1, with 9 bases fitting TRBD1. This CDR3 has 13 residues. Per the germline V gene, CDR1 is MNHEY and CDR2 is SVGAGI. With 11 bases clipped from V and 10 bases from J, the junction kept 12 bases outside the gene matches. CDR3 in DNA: TGTGCCGTGTGGGACAGGGAGTCCGTGGAGCAGTTCTTC. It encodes CAVWDRESVEQFF.

The CDR3 nucleotides are TGTGCCAGCAGCGCCCCTTTGAGGGTGAACGAGCAGTACTTC. Protein sequence: CASSAPLRVNEQYF. The chain links TRBV5-6 to TRBJ2-7; tentatively, D is TRBD2 (5 bases). CDR1 is SGHDT and CDR2 is YYEEEE in the germline V gene. V gave up 4 bases and J gave up 5 bases, with 16 bases separating them. The CDR3 contains 14 residues.

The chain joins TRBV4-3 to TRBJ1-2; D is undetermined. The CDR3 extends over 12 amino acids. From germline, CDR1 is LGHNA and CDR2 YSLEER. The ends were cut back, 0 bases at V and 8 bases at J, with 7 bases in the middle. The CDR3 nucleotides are TGCGCCAGCAGCCAAGAAGCGGAGGGCTACACCTTC. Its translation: CASSQEAEGYTF.